These T cell receptor beta chains were read from a single sample in a study of T cell responses to AZD1222 COVID-19 vaccine. The repertoire was sequenced with immunoSEQ multiplex PCR; TCRdb's copy has only in-frame clones and lacks some. The repertoire includes around 140,000 clones, about 92% of them detected once, and roughly 3.6% sits in the top ten. Sequenced material: peripheral blood, taken 28 days after the second AZD1222 dose. The receptor source for this set is an adult who received the AZD1222 COVID-19 vaccine. The CDR3 runs from the conserved cysteine through the conserved F or W. A D gene is named only where the DNA matches it firmly. Size tells how often a clone was seen (once, few, many) or the class of an expanded clone, and some rows leave it out.

V gene	D gene	clone size	J gene	CDR3 protein	CDR3 DNA
TRBV28	TRBD1	once	TRBJ1-1	CASRADRENTEAFF	TGTGCCAGCAGAGCCGACAGGGAAAACACTGAAGCTTTCTTT
TRBV7-2	NA	few	TRBJ1-4	CASSSEGLLNEKLFF	TGTGCCAGCAGCTCAGAGGGCCTCCTTAATGAAAAACTGTTTTTT
TRBV6-5	NA	NA	TRBJ1-6	CASSYSPLWGHSPLHF	TGTGCCAGCAGTTACTCGCCCCTGTGGGGGCATTCACCCCTCCACTTT
TRBV6-6	NA	once	TRBJ1-5	CASSASSNQPQHF	TGTGCCAGCAGTGCAAGTAGCAATCAGCCCCAGCATTTT
TRBV6-5	NA	NA	TRBJ1-5	CASSYSMVSNQPQHF	TGTGCCAGCAGTTACTCGATGGTCAGCAATCAGCCCCAGCATTTT
TRBV9	TRBD2	NA	TRBJ2-7	CASSVGTSGRRQYF	TGTGCCAGCAGCGTAGGGACTAGCGGGAGAAGACAGTACTTC
TRBV5-1	TRBD2	NA	TRBJ2-7	CASSPGLAAVGNEQYF	TGCGCCAGCAGCCCGGGACTAGCGGCTGTGGGGAACGAGCAGTACTTC
TRBV6-5	NA	NA	TRBJ1-1	CASSLTPNTEAFF	TGTGCCAGCAGTTTAACCCCGAACACTGAAGCTTTCTTT
TRBV18	NA	NA	TRBJ1-6	CASSPTVLGNSPLHF	TGTGCCAGCTCACCGACCGTTTTGGGGAATTCACCCCTCCACTTT
TRBV4-1	NA	NA	TRBJ1-1	CASSQKEYRDTEAFF	TGCGCCAGCAGCCAAAAGGAATACCGGGACACTGAAGCTTTCTTT
TRBV12-3/TRBV12-4	NA	NA	TRBJ1-1	CASSFSQGGEAFF	TGTGCCAGCAGTTTTTCACAGGGAGGTGAAGCTTTCTTT
TRBV6-5	NA	NA	TRBJ2-1	CASSLTARINEQFF	TGTGCCAGCAGTTTGACGGCTCGTATCAATGAGCAGTTCTTC
TRBV28	NA	NA	TRBJ1-2	CASSLGLLDWYGYTF	TGTGCCAGCAGTTTGGGACTCCTGGATTGGTATGGCTACACCTTC
TRBV7-9	NA	NA	TRBJ1-3	CASSLAGNTIYF	TGTGCCAGCAGCTTAGCGGGAAACACCATATATTTT
TRBV30	NA	NA	TRBJ1-1	CAWSPRGTQAFF	TGTGCCTGGAGTCCTAGGGGGACTCAAGCTTTCTTT
TRBV9	NA	NA	TRBJ1-6	CASSVESSYNSPLHF	TGTGCCAGCAGCGTAGAGAGCTCCTATAATTCACCCCTCCACTTT
TRBV30	NA	NA	TRBJ2-3	CAWSKDLSTDTQYF	TGTGCCTGGAGTAAGGACTTGAGCACAGATACGCAGTATTTT
TRBV6-5	NA	NA	TRBJ1-3	CASRQTASGNTIYF	TGTGCCAGCAGACAGACAGCCTCTGGAAACACCATATATTTT
TRBV21-1	NA	once	TRBJ2-7	CASCRDRTIYEQYF	TGTGCCAGCTGCAGGGACAGGACAATTTACGAGCAGTACTTC
TRBV28	NA	NA	TRBJ1-2	CASCTELANYGYTF	TGTGCCAGCTGCACGGAGTTAGCTAACTATGGCTACACCTTC
TRBV24-1	TRBD1	NA	TRBJ2-1	CATDPGTGAFNSSYNEQFF	TGTGCCACCGATCCAGGGACAGGGGCATTTAATAGCTCCTACAATGAGCAGTTCTTC
TRBV28	NA	NA	TRBJ1-5	CASSFMGGDQPQHF	TGTGCCAGCAGTTTCATGGGAGGCGATCAGCCCCAGCATTTT
TRBV27	NA	NA	TRBJ2-7	CASSRGQPYEQYF	TGTGCCAGCAGCCGAGGGCAGCCCTACGAGCAGTACTTC
TRBV29-1	TRBD1	NA	TRBJ1-4	CSVSGQGASYEKLFF	TGCAGCGTGTCGGGACAGGGGGCGTCGTATGAAAAACTGTTTTTT
TRBV2	NA	NA	TRBJ1-1	CASSSRAGTGKAEAFF	TGTGCCAGCAGTAGTCGGGCAGGGACGGGTAAAGCTGAAGCTTTCTTT
TRBV15	NA	NA	TRBJ2-1	CATSLTVREQFF	TGTGCCACCAGCCTGACTGTCCGTGAGCAGTTCTTC
TRBV6-2/TRBV6-3	TRBD1	once	TRBJ1-6	CASSLGTGNSPFHF	TGTGCCAGCAGTCTCGGGACAGGGAATTCACCCTTCCACTTT
TRBV5-1	NA	NA	TRBJ1-1	CASSLGQRNTEAFF	TGCGCCAGCAGCTTGGGGCAGAGGAACACTGAAGCTTTCTTT
TRBV7-2	TRBD1	NA	TRBJ2-5	CASSLTPGTGGFDVETQYF	TGTGCCAGCAGCCTAACCCCCGGGACAGGGGGCTTTGATGTTGAGACCCAGTACTTC
TRBV6-6	NA	few	TRBJ2-2	CASGLRGNTGELFF	TGTGCCAGCGGCCTAAGGGGTAACACCGGGGAGCTGTTTTTT
TRBV27	NA	NA	TRBJ2-5	CASSPEETQYF	TGTGCCAGCAGTCCGGAAGAGACCCAGTACTTC
TRBV5-5	NA	once	TRBJ1-2	CASSLRDYGYTF	TGTGCCAGCAGCTTGAGAGACTATGGCTACACCTTC
TRBV5-3	NA	NA	TRBJ1-1	CARSLGQNTEAFF	TGTGCCAGAAGCTTGGGACAGAACACTGAAGCTTTCTTT
TRBV18	NA	NA	TRBJ1-5	CASSPTQDQPQHF	TGTGCCAGCTCACCAACGCAGGACCAGCCCCAGCATTTT
TRBV7-3	NA	NA	TRBJ2-1	CASSLNGMDEQFF	TGTGCCAGCAGCTTAAACGGGATGGATGAGCAGTTCTTC
TRBV6-5	NA	NA	TRBJ1-5	CASRKQDNSNQPQHF	TGTGCCAGCAGAAAACAGGACAATAGCAATCAGCCCCAGCATTTT
TRBV27	NA	NA	TRBJ2-5	CASSSSVGTGQETQYF	TGTGCCAGCAGTTCAAGCGTCGGGACGGGCCAAGAGACCCAGTACTTC